The 20 T cell receptor beta chains below come from one sample, sequenced in a study of cytomegalovirus exposure and HLA in healthy donors. The PCR employed 60 Vbeta primers together with 13 Jbeta primers. The protocol was immunoSEQ multiplex PCR, while the TCRdb copy is restricted to in-frame clones and leaves out a portion. The listing contains 120,000 to 150,000 clones. Sequencing used PBMCs. The receptors originated from a woman under 30 in good health and CMV-seronegative.

The V gene is TRBV30, the J gene TRBJ1-1; 9 nucleotides line up with TRBD1. Germline V gene lookup returns CDR1 GTSNPN and CDR2 SVGIG (reference sequence). V lost 5 bases to trimming and J lost 6 bases; unmatched junction nucleotides: 13. This CDR3 is 15 amino acids long. This chain's CDR3 is CAWDRGRTGVSEAFF. The CDR3 nucleotides read TGTGCCTGGGACCGGGGAAGGACAGGGGTCTCTGAAGCTTTCTTT.

V and J are TRBV10-1 and TRBJ2-1; TRBD2 might be the D (6 bases). From germline, CDR1 is WNHNN and CDR2 SYGVQD (reference sequence). The CDR3 has 13 residues. V lost 4 bases and J lost 10, with 14 bases in between. For the CDR3, the DNA is TGCGCCAGCAGTGGGGACTTAGCGGCCGAGCAGTTCTTC. Amino acid sequence: CASSGDLAAEQFF.

This sequence joins TRBV20-1 and TRBJ2-7; D perhaps matches TRBD2 (5 bases). There are 11 residues in the CDR3. Trimming shortened V by 4 bases and J by 7 bases, and 11 bases separated the two germline ends. The germline CDR1 and CDR2 sequences are DFQATT and SNEGSKA (reference sequence). The CDR3 here is CSANPLVEQYV. CDR3 bases: TGCAGTGCTAACCCACTAGTGGAGCAGTACGTC.

This rearrangement joins TRBV18 to TRBJ2-7; no clear D. V lost 2 bases and J 3 bases, leaving 5 bases between the germline ends. Germline CDR1 KGHSH, CDR2 LQKENI. The CDR3 loop spans 12 amino acids. The chain's CDR3 is CASSPTDYEQYF. The CDR3 DNA reads as TGTGCCAGCTCACCAACAGACTACGAGCAGTACTTC.

This rearrangement joins TRBV27 to TRBJ1-2, with 9 bases aligning to TRBD1. The germline V gene has CDR1 MNHEY and CDR2 SMNVEV (reference sequence). The CDR3 runs 14 residues. Trimming removed 3 bases from V and 4 bases from J; junction bases left unmatched: 3. CDR3 protein: CASSLGTGLYGYTF. The CDR3 DNA follows: TGTGCCAGCAGTTTGGGGACAGGGCTCTATGGCTACACCTTC.

V usage is TRBV28 and J usage is TRBJ1-1, with 8 bases aligning to TRBD1. This CDR3 has 15 amino acids. J gave up 4 bases and V 5 bases, and 9 bases lay outside the gene matches. Germline CDR1 MDHEN, CDR2 SYDVKM. CDR3 loop: CASSRPTGASTEAFF. CDR3 in DNA: TGTGCCAGCAGTAGACCGACAGGGGCATCCACTGAAGCTTTCTTT. The full variable domain, with the rest looked up from reference TRBV28 and TRBJ1-1, is DVKVTQSSRYLVKRTGEKVFLECVQDMDHENMFWYRQDPGLGLRLIYFSYDVKMKEKGDIPEGYSVSREKKERFSLILESASTNQTSMYLCASSRPTGASTEAFFGQGTRLTVV.

The gene calls are TRBV28 and TRBJ2-5; D possibly corresponds to TRBD2 (6 bases). Germline loops: CDR1 MDHEN, CDR2 SYDVKM. The germline V and J ends were trimmed by 6 bases and 5 bases, with 13 bases remaining between them. This CDR3 spans 13 amino acids. CDR3 region: CASREGTVETQYF. Written as DNA, the CDR3 is TGTGCCAGCAGGGAGGGGACGGTTGAGACCCAGTACTTC.

The chain has TRBV5-5 and TRBJ1-1, with 11 bases that match TRBD1. V lost 4 bases and J lost 4; bases outside the gene matches: 0. Looked up from germline, CDR1 is SGHKS and CDR2 is YYEKEE (reference sequence). The CDR3 loop spans 13 amino acids. The CDR3 is CASSGTGGTEAFF. Written as DNA, the CDR3 is TGTGCCAGCAGCGGGACAGGGGGCACTGAAGCTTTCTTT.

V gene TRBV28 combines with J gene TRBJ2-2, with a possible D match to TRBD1 (6 bases). The V end lost 7 bases, the J end lost 0 bases, and 15 bases lay between the germline ends. Germline loops: CDR1 MDHEN, CDR2 SYDVKM. CDR3 length equals 16 residues. In nucleotides, the CDR3 is TGTGCCAGCACCCGAGGTGGGGGCTCGAACACCGGGGAGCTGTTTTTT. Residues: CASTRGGGSNTGELFF. The full variable domain, completed using reference TRBV28 and TRBJ2-2, is DVKVTQSSRYLVKRTGEKVFLECVQDMDHENMFWYRQDPGLGLRLIYFSYDVKMKEKGDIPEGYSVSREKKERFSLILESASTNQTSMYLCASTRGGGSNTGELFFGEGSRLTVL.

V usage is TRBV10-1 and J usage is TRBJ2-3; 10 bases line up with TRBD1. V lost 2 bases to trimming and J lost 5 bases; unmatched junction nucleotides: 4. The CDR3 is 15 residues long. Germline-derived CDR1 and CDR2 are WNHNN and SYGVQD (reference sequence). This chain's CDR3 is CASSEGQGVGDTQYF. In DNA form, the CDR3 reads TGCGCCAGCAGTGAGGGACAGGGGGTCGGAGATACGCAGTATTTT.

The chain links TRBV5-8 to TRBJ2-1, with 7 bases aligning to TRBD2. The CDR3 contains 18 residues. Losses at the gene ends were 0 bases for V and 0 bases for J; bases not matched to a gene: 9. In germline, CDR1 is SGHTS, CDR2 YDEGEE. The DNA for the CDR3 is TGTGCCAGCAGCTTGGTCTGGGGAGGCGGGAGCTCCTACAATGAGCAGTTCTTC. Translation gives CASSLVWGGGSSYNEQFF. Based on the CDR3 plus reference TRBV5-8 and TRBJ2-1, the full variable domain is EAGVTQSPTHLIKTRGQQATLRCSPISGHTSVYWYQQALGLGLQFLLWYDEGEERNRGNFPPRFSGRQFPNYSSELNVNALELEDSALYLCASSLVWGGGSSYNEQFFGPGTRLTVL.

This rearrangement joins TRBV5-1 to TRBJ2-1; TRBD2 agrees at 10 bases. The V gene end was trimmed by 4 bases and the J gene end by 5 bases; junction bases not matched to a gene: 9. CDR3 length: 16 amino acids. Germline V gene lookup returns CDR1 SGHRS and CDR2 YFSETQ. CDR3 residues: CASSPLLAGDNNEQFF. CDR3 nucleotide sequence: TGCGCCAGCAGCCCCCTCCTAGCGGGAGACAACAATGAGCAGTTCTTC.

This chain links TRBV9 with TRBJ1-5; D uncertain. CDR3 size: 13 residues. From germline, CDR1 is SGDLS and CDR2 YYNGEE. The V and J ends lost 0 bases and 6 bases respectively, with 7 bases between them. In DNA form, the CDR3 reads TGTGCCAGCAGCGTAGACGGTTCTCAGCCCCAGCATTTT. Its translation is CASSVDGSQPQHF.

The chain carries TRBV6-1 and TRBJ2-3; no clear D. Germline CDR1 is MNHNS and CDR2 is SASEGT. V shed 8 bases and J shed 2 bases, with 14 bases lying between them. The CDR3 totals 14 residues. The DNA for the CDR3 is TGTGCCAGCCTGGGCGCACGGATCACAGATACGCAGTATTTT. Protein product: CASLGARITDTQYF.

V gene TRBV7-2 combines with J gene TRBJ2-3; no reliable D call. The CDR3 runs 13 residues. Germline loops: CDR1 SGHTA, CDR2 FQGNSA. V was trimmed by 1 base and J by 5 bases, leaving 7 bases between them. In DNA form, the CDR3 reads TGTGCCAGCAGCTTAGGCGCCGAAGATACGCAGTATTTT. Amino acid sequence: CASSLGAEDTQYF.

This chain uses TRBV12-2 with TRBJ2-3; the D segment call TRBD2 is taken from the table without a DNA check. TRBV12-2 is listed as a pseudogene. This CDR3 is 15 amino acids long. The CDR3 DNA reads as TGTGCAAGTCGCCCCAATGGACGGGAACGGGATACGCAGTATTTT. Its protein is CASRPNGRERDTQYF.

The genes are TRBV19 and TRBJ2-3; D remains ambiguous. This CDR3 comprises 15 residues. Germline loops: CDR1 LNHDA, CDR2 SQIVND (reference sequence). V lost 4 bases and J 0 bases, leaving 11 bases between the germline ends. CDR3: CASSTLDSSTDTQYF. The CDR3 DNA reads TGTGCCAGTAGTACTCTAGACTCTAGCACAGATACGCAGTATTTT.

The chain links TRBV5-1 to TRBJ2-2; tentatively, D is TRBD2 (7 bases). Germline V gene data show CDR1 as SGHRS and CDR2 as YFSETQ. V was clipped by 4 bases and J by 6 bases, with 22 bases between them. The CDR3 sequence is 17 residues long. CDR3 bases: TGCGCCAGCAGCCCGAACCTGGGGGGCGGGAGCGCCGGGGAGCTGTTTTTT. Translation gives CASSPNLGGGSAGELFF.

V is TRBV10-1 and J is TRBJ2-3; D possibly corresponds to TRBD2 (6 bases). Germline-derived CDR1 and CDR2 are WNHNN and SYGVQD (reference sequence). Trimming removed 2 bases from V and 3 bases from J, with 12 bases in between. The CDR3 consists of 15 residues. In DNA form, the CDR3 reads TGCGCCAGCAGTGAGGGGGGGACGGGGACAGATACGCAGTATTTT. Protein sequence: CASSEGGTGTDTQYF.

The V and J genes are TRBV18 and TRBJ1-2; possibly TRBD1 for D (6 bases). The germline V gene encodes CDR1 KGHSH and CDR2 LQKENI. CDR3 length: 14 residues. Trimming removed 2 bases from V and 6 bases from J, with 13 bases in between. The CDR3 is CASSPIPDSHGYTF. The CDR3 nucleotides are TGTGCCAGCTCACCAATACCGGACAGCCATGGCTACACCTTC.